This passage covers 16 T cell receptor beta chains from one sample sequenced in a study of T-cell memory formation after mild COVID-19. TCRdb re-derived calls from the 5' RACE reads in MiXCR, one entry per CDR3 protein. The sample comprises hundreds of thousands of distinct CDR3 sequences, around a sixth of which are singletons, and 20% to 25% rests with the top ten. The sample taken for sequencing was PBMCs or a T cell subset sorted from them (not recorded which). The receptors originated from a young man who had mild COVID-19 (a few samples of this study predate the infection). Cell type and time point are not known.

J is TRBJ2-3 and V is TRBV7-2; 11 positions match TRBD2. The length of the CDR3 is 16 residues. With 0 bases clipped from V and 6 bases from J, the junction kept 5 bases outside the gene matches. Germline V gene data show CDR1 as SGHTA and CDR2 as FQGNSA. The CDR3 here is CASSLASGGAGDTQYF. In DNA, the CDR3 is TGTGCCAGCAGCTTAGCTAGCGGGGGGGCAGGTGATACGCAGTATTTT.

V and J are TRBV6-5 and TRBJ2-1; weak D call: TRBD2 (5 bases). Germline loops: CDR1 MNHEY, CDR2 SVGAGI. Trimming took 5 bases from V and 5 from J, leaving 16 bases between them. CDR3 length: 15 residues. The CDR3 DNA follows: TGTGCCAGCAGTCCTTTCGGGGTTATTGACAATGAGCAGTTCTTC. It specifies CASSPFGVIDNEQFF.

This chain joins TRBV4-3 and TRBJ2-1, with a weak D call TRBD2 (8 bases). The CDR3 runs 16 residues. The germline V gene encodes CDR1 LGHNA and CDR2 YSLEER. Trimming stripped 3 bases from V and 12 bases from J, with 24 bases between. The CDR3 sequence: CASSQEGAGRGDTQFF. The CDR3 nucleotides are TGCGCCAGCAGCCAGGAGGGGGCGGGGCGGGGGGACACGCAGTTCTTC.

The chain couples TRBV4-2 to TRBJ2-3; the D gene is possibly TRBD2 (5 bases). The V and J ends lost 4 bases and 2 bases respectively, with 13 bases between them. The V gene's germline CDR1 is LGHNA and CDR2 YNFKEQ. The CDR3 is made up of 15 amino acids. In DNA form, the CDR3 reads TGTGCCAGCAGCCGCGACTGGGGAGACACAGATACGCAGTATTTT. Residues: CASSRDWGDTDTQYF.

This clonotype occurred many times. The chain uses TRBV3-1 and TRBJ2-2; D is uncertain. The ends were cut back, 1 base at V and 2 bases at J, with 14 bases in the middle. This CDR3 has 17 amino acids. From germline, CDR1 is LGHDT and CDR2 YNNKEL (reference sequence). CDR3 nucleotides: TGTGCCAGCAGCCAAGCCCTAGGTCGGGTAAACACCGGGGAGCTGTTTTTT. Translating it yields CASSQALGRVNTGELFF.

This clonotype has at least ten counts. The CDR3 here is CASSGTSGGNTGELFF. CDR3 DNA sequence: TGTGCCAGCAGCGGAACTAGCGGGGGAAACACCGGGGAGCTGTTTTTT. The chain couples TRBV9 to TRBJ2-2; 11 bases fit TRBD2. The V segment lost 3 bases and the J segment 2 bases; nucleotides outside the gene matches: 3. Per germline, CDR1 SGDLS and CDR2 YYNGEE. The CDR3 is made up of 16 amino acids.

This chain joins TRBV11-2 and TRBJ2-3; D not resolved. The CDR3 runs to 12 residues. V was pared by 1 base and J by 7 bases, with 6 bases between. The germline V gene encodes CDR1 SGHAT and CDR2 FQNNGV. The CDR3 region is CASSLGLYTQYF. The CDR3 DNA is TGTGCCAGCAGCTTAGGGTTATATACGCAGTATTTT.

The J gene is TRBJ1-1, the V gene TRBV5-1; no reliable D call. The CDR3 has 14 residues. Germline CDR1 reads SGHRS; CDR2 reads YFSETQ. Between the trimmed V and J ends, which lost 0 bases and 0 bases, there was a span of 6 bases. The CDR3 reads CASSLGWVNTEAFF. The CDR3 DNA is TGCGCCAGCAGCTTGGGGTGGGTGAACACTGAAGCTTTCTTT.

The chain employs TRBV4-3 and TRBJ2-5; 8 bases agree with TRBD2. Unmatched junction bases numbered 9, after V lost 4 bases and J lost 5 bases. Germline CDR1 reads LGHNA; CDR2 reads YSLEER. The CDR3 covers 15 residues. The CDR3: CASSPGRAGVETQYF. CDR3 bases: TGCGCCAGCAGCCCCGGACGAGCGGGGGTGGAGACCCAGTACTTC.

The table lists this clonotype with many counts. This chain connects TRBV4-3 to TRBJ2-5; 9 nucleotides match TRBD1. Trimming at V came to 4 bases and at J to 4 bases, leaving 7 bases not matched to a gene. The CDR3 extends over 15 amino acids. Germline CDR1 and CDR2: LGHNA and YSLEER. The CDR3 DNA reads TGCGCCAGCAGCCTTGAACCGGGACAGGGAGAGACCCAGTACTTC. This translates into CASSLEPGQGETQYF.

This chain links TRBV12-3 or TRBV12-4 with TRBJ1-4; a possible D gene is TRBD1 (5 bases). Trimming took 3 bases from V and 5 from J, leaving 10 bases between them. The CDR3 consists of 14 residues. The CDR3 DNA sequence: TGTGCCAGCAGTTTTCGGGACCCCAATGAAAAACTGTTTTTT. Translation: CASSFRDPNEKLFF.

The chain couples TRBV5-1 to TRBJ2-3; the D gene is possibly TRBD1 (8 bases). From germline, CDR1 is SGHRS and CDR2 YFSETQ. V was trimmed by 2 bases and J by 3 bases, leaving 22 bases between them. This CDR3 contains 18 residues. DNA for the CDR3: TGCGCCAGCAGCTTTCAGCTAGCGGCAGGGGGCGAAACAGATACGCAGTATTTT. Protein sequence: CASSFQLAAGGETDTQYF.

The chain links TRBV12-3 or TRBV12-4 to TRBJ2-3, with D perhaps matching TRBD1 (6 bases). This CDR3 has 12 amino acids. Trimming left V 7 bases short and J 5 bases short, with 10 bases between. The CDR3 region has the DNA TGTGCCAGCAAGATAGGGGGAGATACGCAGTATTTT. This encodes CASKIGGDTQYF.

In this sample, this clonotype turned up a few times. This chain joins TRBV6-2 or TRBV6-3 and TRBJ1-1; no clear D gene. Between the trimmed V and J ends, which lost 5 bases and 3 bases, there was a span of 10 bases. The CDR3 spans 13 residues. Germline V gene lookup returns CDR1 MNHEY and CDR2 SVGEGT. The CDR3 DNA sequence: TGTGCCAGCAGTCTTCTAGTACACACTGAAGCTTTCTTT. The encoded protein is CASSLLVHTEAFF.

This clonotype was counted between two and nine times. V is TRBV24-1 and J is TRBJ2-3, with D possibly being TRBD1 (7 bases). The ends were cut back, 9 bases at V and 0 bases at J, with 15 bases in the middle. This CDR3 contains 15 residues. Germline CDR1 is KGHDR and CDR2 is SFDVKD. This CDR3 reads CATQAGGLSTDTQYF. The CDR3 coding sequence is TGTGCCACCCAGGCAGGGGGACTGAGCACAGATACGCAGTATTTT.

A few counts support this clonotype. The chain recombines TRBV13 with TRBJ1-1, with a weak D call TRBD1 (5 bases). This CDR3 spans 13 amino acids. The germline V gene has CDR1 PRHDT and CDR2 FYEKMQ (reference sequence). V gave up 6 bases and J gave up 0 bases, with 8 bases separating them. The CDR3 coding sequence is TGTGCCAGCAGATGGGGCGTGAACACTGAAGCTTTCTTT. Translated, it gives CASRWGVNTEAFF.